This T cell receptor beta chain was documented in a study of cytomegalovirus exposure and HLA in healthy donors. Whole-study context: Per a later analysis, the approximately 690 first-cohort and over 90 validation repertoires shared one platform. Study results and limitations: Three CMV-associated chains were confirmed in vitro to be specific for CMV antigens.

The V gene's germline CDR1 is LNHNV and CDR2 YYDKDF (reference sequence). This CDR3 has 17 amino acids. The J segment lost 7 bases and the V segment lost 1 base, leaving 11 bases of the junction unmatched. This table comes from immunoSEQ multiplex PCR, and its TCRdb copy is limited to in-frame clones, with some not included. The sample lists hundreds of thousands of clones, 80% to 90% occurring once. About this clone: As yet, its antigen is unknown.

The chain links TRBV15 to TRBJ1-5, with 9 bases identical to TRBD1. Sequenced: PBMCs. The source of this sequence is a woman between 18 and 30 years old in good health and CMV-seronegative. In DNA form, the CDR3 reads TGTGCCACCAGCAGAGTTAGGGGGACAGGGTGGGACCAGCCCCAGCATTTT. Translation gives CATSRVRGTGWDQPQHF.